This T cell receptor (beta chain) was found in a study of OX40 agonist ivuxolimab in advanced cancers. Using immunoSEQ multiplex PCR, the repertoire was profiled, and TCRdb retains in-frame clones only, with some absent. The sample consists of 95,000 to 110,000 clones, around 93% of them appearing once. The CDR3 runs to 14 residues. V was clipped by 6 bases and J by 3 bases; unmatched bases: 7. The germline V gene encodes CDR1 WSHSY and CDR2 SAAADI. The chain is built from TRBV10-2 and TRBJ2-7; 8 nucleotides align to TRBD1. The sequence was obtained from an adult with an advanced solid tumor such as melanoma, head and neck, liver or kidney cancer. Sequencing used CD4+ or CD8+ T cells sorted from blood, obtained in a trial of the OX40 agonist ivuxolimab. The CDR3 DNA follows: TGCGCCAGCAGATTCGGGACAGGAGACTACGAGCAGTACTTC. Translation gives CASRFGTGDYEQYF.